Shown below are 5 T cell receptor beta chains from a single sample sequenced in a study of cytomegalovirus exposure and HLA in healthy donors. This table comes from immunoSEQ multiplex PCR, and its TCRdb copy is limited to in-frame clones, with some not included. The sample shows approximately 90,000 clones, 85% to 95% of them seen only once. Sequences were obtained from PBMCs. Source of these receptors: a woman in her thirties in good health and CMV-seropositive.

This chain joins TRBV30 and TRBJ1-1; D uncertain. This CDR3 is built from 13 residues. CDR1 GTSNPN and CDR2 SVGIG come from the germline V gene (reference sequence). The V end was cut by 4 bases, the J end by 11 bases, with 20 bases between. CDR3 residues: CAWNPRTSGEAFF. The CDR3 region has the DNA TGTGCCTGGAACCCCCGCACCTCAGGCGAGGCTTTCTTT.

CDR3: CSVYSGRNNEQFF. The CDR3 bases are TGCAGCGTTTATAGCGGGAGAAATAATGAGCAGTTCTTC. The genes are TRBV29-1 and TRBJ2-1; 9 bases agree with TRBD2. Germline V lookup: CDR1 SQVTM, CDR2 ANQGSEA. There are 13 residues in the CDR3. Unmatched junction bases numbered 6, after V lost 5 bases and J lost 7 bases.

V gene TRBV13 combines with J gene TRBJ2-7, with D possibly TRBD1 on 5 matching bases. Germline CDR1 is PRHDT and CDR2 is FYEKMQ (reference sequence). The CDR3 runs to 15 residues. The V and J ends lost 7 bases and 0 bases respectively, with 16 bases between them. In DNA form, the CDR3 reads TGTGCCAGCACTCACGGCAGGGCTAGCTCCTACGAGCAGTACTTC. Protein product: CASTHGRASSYEQYF.

With respect to this clone: Other DNA sequences in the sample encode the same CDR3. This chain joins TRBV28 and TRBJ2-1; possible D gene TRBD2, 5 bases. V lost 3 bases and J lost 6, with 21 bases in between. Germline lookup yields CDR1 MDHEN and CDR2 SYDVKM. The CDR3 consists of 17 residues. The CDR3 coding sequence is TGTGCCAGCAGTTTCCCCGGTCTAGCAGGAAATAGCAATGAGCAGTTCTTC. It specifies CASSFPGLAGNSNEQFF.

This chain joins TRBV28 and TRBJ2-7; 11 nucleotides align to TRBD2. CDR1 is MDHEN, CDR2 SYDVKM, per germline. The CDR3 has 16 amino acids. The J segment lost 1 base and the V segment lost 3 bases, leaving 5 bases of the junction unmatched. The CDR3 loop is CASSFSGRAQSYEQYF. Written as DNA, the CDR3 is TGTGCCAGCAGTTTTAGCGGGAGGGCCCAGTCCTACGAGCAGTACTTC.